The T cell receptor (beta chain) under discussion was sequenced for a study of breast tumors, draining lymph nodes, adjacent tissues. This clonotype was found many times. Germline-derived CDR1 and CDR2 are DFQATT and SNEGSKA (reference sequence). The CDR3 runs to 10 residues. After removal of 6 bases from V and 5 bases from J, the junction contained 0 bases not matched to a gene. Axillary draining lymph nodes of breast cancer patients supplied the node samples. TCRdb reprocessed the multiplex PCR reads with MiXCR, giving one entry per CDR3 protein. The table shows 70,000 to 95,000 distinct CDR3 sequences, with about 20% occurring only once.

The clonotype originates from a female donor with breast cancer. Some clones in this sample may be carry-over from other donors' samples. Source material: axillary lymph node tissue. The chain has TRBV20-1 and TRBJ2-7, with 8 bases lining up with TRBD1. The CDR3 coding sequence is TGCAGTGCGACAGGGGACGAGCAGTACTTC. It encodes CSATGDEQYF.